These 27 T cell receptor beta chains were all obtained from the same sample, sequenced in a study of blood T cells in healthy people across ages. Primed by a sample-barcoded 5' primer and a J-beta primer mix, a second PCR proceeded for 7 to 11 cycles. From the 5' RACE reads, TCRdb called clonotypes with MiXCR, one entry per CDR3 protein. The repertoire holds approximately 600,000 distinct CDR3 sequences, with 58% as singletons. Sequenced material: blood. These TCRs come from a man aged 60-69 years in good health.

This chain connects TRBV20-1 to TRBJ2-1; TRBD2 matches 8 bases. The CDR3 consists of 16 residues. Germline V gene sequence: CDR1 DFQATT, CDR2 SNEGSKA (reference sequence). V shed 3 bases and J 6 bases; nucleotides not matched to a gene: 13. CDR3 in DNA: TGCAGTGCTAGGATATTTGCGGGGGGTGGTCTCAATGAGCAGTTCTTC. Encoded protein: CSARIFAGGGLNEQFF.

The V call is TRBV29-1, the J call TRBJ2-5, with 7 bases fitting TRBD1. The CDR3 is 15 amino acids. J lost 3 bases, V lost 7 bases, and 14 bases had no gene match. Germline CDR1 SQVTM, CDR2 ANQGSEA. The CDR3: CSGTGWGLGKETQYF. DNA for the CDR3: TGCAGCGGGACAGGTTGGGGGCTTGGGAAAGAGACCCAGTACTTC.

Comments on this clonotype: An end of the junction does not agree with germline; a read error may underlie this. The chain carries TRBV7-8 and TRBJ1-1, with D tentatively TRBD1 (6 bases). This CDR3 spans 15 amino acids. In germline, CDR1 is SGHVS, CDR2 FQNEAQ. The CDR3 DNA sequence: TGTGTCAGCAGCTTACGAACAGGGATGAACACTGAAGCTTTCTTT. It encodes CVSSLRTGMNTEAFF.

This clonotype was found a few times. V usage is TRBV10-2 and J usage is TRBJ2-1; 11 positions match TRBD2. The junction had 6 bases not matched to a gene; V was cut back by 4 bases and J by 7 bases. This CDR3 contains 15 residues. CDR1 is WSHSY and CDR2 is SAAADI in the germline V gene. CDR3 region: CASSVLAGGPNEQFF. In DNA form, the CDR3 reads TGCGCCAGCAGTGTTTTAGCGGGGGGGCCAAATGAGCAGTTCTTC.

The chain joins TRBV21-1 to TRBJ2-5. TRBV21-1 is classified as a pseudogene. The CDR3 consists of 12 residues. The CDR3 DNA follows: TGTGCCAGCAGCAAAACTCAAGAGACCCAGTACTTC. As protein: CASSKTQETQYF.

The J gene is TRBJ2-7, the V gene TRBV5-1, with D unclear. The CDR3 loop spans 15 amino acids. Germline V gene sequence: CDR1 SGHRS, CDR2 YFSETQ. V lost 4 bases, J lost 10 bases, and 24 bases lay in between. The CDR3 DNA is TGCGCCAGCAGCCTACCTAATCAGCCCCAGCAGGAACAGTACTTC. It translates to CASSLPNQPQQEQYF.

As for this clonotype: This may arise from a read error, as a much more abundant clone is one base away. The chain uses TRBV10-3 and TRBJ1-6; TRBD1 might be the D (6 bases). The V end lost 11 bases, the J end lost 8 bases, and 19 bases lay between the germline ends. Germline CDR1 is ENHRY and CDR2 is SYGVKD. The CDR3 extends over 14 amino acids. The CDR3 DNA reads as TGTGCCGTCGCCTCAGGGGTTCGCGATTCACCCCTCCACTTT. Protein: CAVASGVRDSPLHF.

Only a few counts were recorded for this clonotype. This chain joins TRBV20-1 and TRBJ1-2; no definite D call. Germline CDR1 is DFQATT and CDR2 is SNEGSKA (reference sequence). The CDR3 has 12 residues. Trimming stripped 6 bases from V and 4 bases from J, with 12 bases between. The CDR3 spells CSARPDSYGYTF. The CDR3 DNA follows: TGCAGTGCGAGACCGGATAGCTATGGCTACACCTTC.

The rearrangement uses TRBV5-1 and TRBJ2-3, with 8 nucleotides matching TRBD2. The CDR3 spans 17 residues. CDR1 is SGHRS, CDR2 YFSETQ, per germline. V lost 4 bases and J lost 6; bases outside the gene matches: 16. The CDR3 reads CASSPRARGTSYDTQYF. The CDR3 DNA follows: TGCGCCAGCAGCCCGAGGGCCCGCGGGACTAGTTACGATACGCAGTATTTT.

This clonotype has only a few counts. The chain couples TRBV5-1 to TRBJ2-5; 9 nucleotides align to TRBD1. V was clipped by 3 bases and J by 7 bases; unmatched bases: 13. Germline V CDR1 and CDR2: SGHRS, YFSETQ. The CDR3 runs 16 residues. The CDR3 loop is CASSWRTGATKRTQYF. The CDR3 DNA is TGCGCCAGCAGCTGGCGGACAGGGGCGACCAAGAGGACCCAGTACTTC.

J is TRBJ1-2 and V is TRBV7-6; D perhaps matches TRBD1 (6 bases). CDR1 is SGHVS and CDR2 is FNYEAQ in the germline V gene. V was cut by 1 base and J by 8 bases, with 29 bases left in between. There are 19 residues in the CDR3. The CDR3 sequence is CASSLEPRGSGHPRGGYTF. In DNA form, the CDR3 reads TGTGCCAGCAGCTTAGAGCCCCGGGGGTCGGGACACCCTCGCGGGGGCTACACCTTC.

The V gene is TRBV3-1, the J gene TRBJ2-5; D unresolved. The germline V gene encodes CDR1 LGHDT and CDR2 YNNKEL (reference sequence). The CDR3 runs 14 residues. V was clipped by 3 bases and J by 2 bases, with 10 bases between them. In nucleotides, the CDR3 is TGTGCCAGCAGCCACCTCCCCTGGCAAGAGACCCAGTACTTC. It codes for CASSHLPWQETQYF.

This clonotype appeared once. The chain uses TRBV29-1 and TRBJ2-1; weak D call: TRBD2 (7 bases). The V and J ends lost 1 base and 5 bases respectively, with 12 bases between them. The CDR3 loop spans 14 amino acids. The germline V gene has CDR1 SQVTM and CDR2 ANQGSEA. CDR3 sequence: CSVEVGGPHNEQFF. CDR3 sequence (DNA): TGCAGCGTTGAAGTGGGGGGGCCCCACAATGAGCAGTTCTTC.

This chain connects TRBV7-9 to TRBJ2-7; 8 nucleotides line up with TRBD1. Germline CDR1 is SEHNR and CDR2 is FQNEAQ (reference sequence). This CDR3 comprises 15 residues. V lost 5 bases, J lost 6 bases, and 12 bases stayed unmatched. CDR3 DNA: TGTGCCAGCAGCCCCGGACAGGGTAGGGCTTTCGAGCAGTACTTC. It encodes CASSPGQGRAFEQYF.

This chain links TRBV6-2 or TRBV6-3 with TRBJ2-2; the D is unclear. Trimming shortened V by 3 bases and J by 6 bases, and 8 bases separated the two germline ends. The CDR3 spans 13 residues. Germline CDR1 MNHEY, CDR2 SVGEGT. CDR3 nucleotide sequence: TGTGCCAGCAGTTATTTAGCCCCCGGGGAGCTGTTTTTT. The encoded protein is CASSYLAPGELFF.

The chain recombines TRBV20-1 with TRBJ2-6; D not resolved. Germline CDR1 DFQATT, CDR2 SNEGSKA (reference sequence). The V end lost 4 bases, the J end lost 3 bases, and 4 bases lay between the germline ends. CDR3 length: 12 amino acids. CDR3 residues: CSATGGANVLTF. The CDR3 DNA sequence: TGCAGTGCTACAGGTGGGGCCAACGTCCTGACTTTC.

CDR3 coding DNA: TGTGCCAGCAGTTCTTATGTTCCGAGCTCCTACAATGAGCAGTTCTTC. It translates to CASSSYVPSSYNEQFF. The rearrangement links TRBV6-5 to TRBJ2-1; no clear D. The CDR3 runs 16 residues. V was cut by 4 bases and J by 0 bases, with 13 bases left in between. Per germline, CDR1 MNHEY and CDR2 SVGAGI.

The V call is TRBV3-1, the J call TRBJ2-2, with 7 bases that match TRBD2. This CDR3 region has 15 residues. Germline CDR1 is LGHDT and CDR2 is YNNKEL (reference sequence). V dropped 1 base and J dropped 3; count of bases not matched to a gene: 2. The chain's CDR3 is CASSQAGGDTGELFF. The CDR3 DNA sequence: TGTGCCAGCAGCCAAGCGGGGGGAGACACCGGGGAGCTGTTTTTT.

Only a few counts were recorded for this clonotype. The chain employs TRBV27 and TRBJ1-2; TRBD1 agrees at 9 bases. Trimming removed 4 bases from V and 7 bases from J; junction bases left unmatched: 10. Germline V gene sequence: CDR1 MNHEY, CDR2 SMNVEV (reference sequence). The CDR3 covers 15 residues. DNA of the CDR3: TGTGCCAGCAGTTCGGGACAGGGCGTAAGGGGTGGCTACACCTTC. It encodes CASSSGQGVRGGYTF.

The chain joins TRBV6-5 to TRBJ1-2; D perhaps matches TRBD1 (6 bases). There are 13 residues in the CDR3. The V gene lost 6 bases and the J gene lost 1 base, with 9 bases spanning the gap. The germline V gene has CDR1 MNHEY and CDR2 SVGAGI. DNA of the CDR3: TGTGCCAGCAGGCTGGACAGTAACTATGGCTACACCTTC. Protein sequence: CASRLDSNYGYTF.

V gene TRBV20-1 combines with J gene TRBJ2-5; 10 bases line up with TRBD2. The CDR3 runs to 14 residues. V dropped 5 bases and J dropped 7; count of bases not matched to a gene: 10. Germline lookup yields CDR1 DFQATT and CDR2 SNEGSKA (reference sequence). CDR3 protein: CSAHTSGAVGTQYF. CDR3 bases: TGCAGTGCTCATACTAGCGGGGCCGTGGGGACCCAGTACTTC.

The rearrangement uses TRBV29-1 and TRBJ1-2; D is undetermined. With 4 bases removed from V and 7 bases from J, the gap between germline ends came to 10 bases. This CDR3 spans 11 amino acids. Germline values: CDR1 SQVTM, CDR2 ANQGSEA. In DNA, the CDR3 is TGCAGCGTTGGTGGCGGCTCTGGCTACACCTTC. This encodes CSVGGGSGYTF.

The gene calls are TRBV28 and TRBJ2-7; 8 positions agree with TRBD2. The DNA end favors TRBJ2-5, so the J call may be wrong. CDR1 is MDHEN and CDR2 is SYDVKM in the germline V gene. The CDR3 contains 13 residues. CDR3 protein: CASSSGGGSTQYF. CDR3 bases: TGTGCCAGCAGTTCAGGCGGGGGGTCGACCCAGTACTTC.

This clonotype appeared a few times. The V and J genes are TRBV6-2 or TRBV6-3 and TRBJ2-7; D ambiguous. The CDR3 covers 13 residues. The V gene lost 4 bases and the J gene lost 5 bases, with 12 bases spanning the gap. Germline loops: CDR1 MNHEY, CDR2 SVGEGT. The CDR3 loop reads CASSFLGRDEQYF. CDR3 bases: TGTGCCAGCAGTTTCCTAGGTCGGGACGAGCAGTACTTC.

The rearrangement uses TRBV4-2 and TRBJ1-2, with 7 nucleotides matching TRBD1. V shed 1 base and J 8 bases; nucleotides not matched to a gene: 4. Germline values: CDR1 LGHNA, CDR2 YNFKEQ. This CDR3 spans 13 amino acids. CDR3 bases: TGTGCCAGCAGCCAAGCGACAGGGAAAGGCTACACCTTC. Its protein is CASSQATGKGYTF.

The chain is built from TRBV6-5 and TRBJ2-1; D remains unclear. The CDR3 runs to 12 residues. The germline V gene encodes CDR1 MNHEY and CDR2 SVGAGI. The CDR3 DNA is TGTGCGACGATGGGCAGGCGGAATGAGCAGTTCTTC. Translating gives CATMGRRNEQFF.

This clonotype was found a few times. V is TRBV2 and J is TRBJ2-1, with TRBD2 matching 8 bases. V was clipped by 0 bases and J by 7 bases; unmatched bases: 5. This CDR3 region has 15 residues. The germline V gene encodes CDR1 SNHLY and CDR2 FYNNEI. The CDR3 spells CASSEAGGAGNEQFF. The DNA of the CDR3 is TGTGCCAGCAGTGAAGCCGGGGGGGCGGGTAATGAGCAGTTCTTC.